The rows below give T cell receptor beta chains drawn from one sample of a study of blood T cell repertoires in COVID-19. Clones were sequenced by immunoSEQ multiplex PCR, and TCRdb holds only the in-frame ones, with some missing. This sample carries approximately 150,000 clones, roughly 82% of them seen once, and the ten largest clones take under 2.5%. The specimen was peripheral blood. These receptors originate from a man aged 65 to 85 with acute or convalescent COVID-19. CDR3s include the opening cysteine and the closing phenylalanine or tryptophan. Fields, in order: J gene, V gene, CDR3 length, D gene, clone size, CDR3 DNA, CDR3 protein. D genes are given only for firm matches. Not every row has a clone size; where given, it reads once, few, many or a size class.

>TRBJ2-2|TRBV5-1|24|TRBD1|NA
TGCGCCAGCAGCTTTAACACACGCTCGCCCCAGGGGGATAAGGCCCATACGAACACCGGGGAGCTGTTTTTT
CASSFNTRSPQGDKAHTNTGELFF
>TRBJ2-2|TRBV6-1|16|NA|NA
TGTGCCAGCAGTGAAGGAGTAGGGGAGGGGGCCGGGGAGCTGTTTTTT
CASSEGVGEGAGELFF
>TRBJ1-2|TRBV5-1|13|TRBD1|NA
TGCGCCAGCAGCTGGGGGGACAGCTATGGCTACACCTTC
CASSWGDSYGYTF
>TRBJ2-4|TRBV6-1|13|NA|NA
TGTGCCAGCAGTGAGCGAGCCAAAAACATTCAGTACTTC
CASSERAKNIQYF
>TRBJ2-1|TRBV7-6|17|TRBD2|NA
TGTGCCAGCACCCTAAGCGGGGGAGTTGGATCCTACAATGAGCAGTTCTTC
CASTLSGGVGSYNEQFF
>TRBJ1-6|TRBV5-6|14|TRBD1|NA
TGTGCCAGCAGTCGGGACAGGGCGAGTTCACCCCTCCACTTT
CASSRDRASSPLHF
>TRBJ2-7|TRBV11-2|13|TRBD1|NA
TGTGCCAGCAGCGCCGACAGGGACTACGAGCAGTACTTC
CASSADRDYEQYF
>TRBJ1-6|TRBV2|13|NA|NA
TGTGCCAGCAGTGCCAGGGATAATTCACCCCTCCACTTT
CASSARDNSPLHF
>TRBJ2-6|TRBV5-5|19|TRBD1|NA
TGTGCCAGCAGCTACCTTCCGACAGGGGGCGGCTCTGGGGCCAACGTCCTGACTTTC
CASSYLPTGGGSGANVLTF
>TRBJ2-1|TRBV21-1|16|NA|NA
TGTGCCAGCAGGTGCCGGGACAGGGGTCCCTACAATGAGCAGTTCTTC
CASRCRDRGPYNEQFF
>TRBJ2-5|TRBV5-1|15|TRBD1|once
TGCGCCAGCAGCGGAACCGGGACAGGGGGAGAGACCCAGTACTTC
CASSGTGTGGETQYF
>TRBJ2-6|TRBV23-1|17|NA|NA
TGCGCCAGCAGTGGGGCAGCTTCAGTGTTAGGGGCCAACGTCCTGACTTTC
CASSGAASVLGANVLTF
>TRBJ1-2|TRBV5-1|14|NA|NA
TGCGCCAGCAGCTTGGACCAGGCCCGCTATGGCTACACCTTC
CASSLDQARYGYTF
>TRBJ1-6|TRBV19|15|NA|NA
TGTGCCAGTAGCGAACAGGGCACCTATAATTCACCCCTCCACTTT
CASSEQGTYNSPLHF
>TRBJ1-2|TRBV3-1/TRBV3-2|14|NA|NA
TGTGCCAGCAGCCAAGAACAGGGCCGGGATGGCTACACCTTC
CASSQEQGRDGYTF
>TRBJ1-1|TRBV28|16|TRBD1|NA
TGTGCCAGCAGCCGGCCGGGACAGGGCTTGAACACTGAAGCTTTCTTT
CASSRPGQGLNTEAFF
>TRBJ1-2|TRBV19|15|TRBD1|NA
TGTGCCAGTAGTATTCGTGGGACAGGGGGAGTAGGCTACACCTTC
CASSIRGTGGVGYTF
>TRBJ2-7|TRBV27|15|NA|few
TGTGCCAGCAGTTTATCACACGTTTCATCCTACGAGCAGTACTTC
CASSLSHVSSYEQYF
>TRBJ1-1|TRBV6-6|14|NA|NA
TGTGCCAGCAGTCCCGGACACTCCTACACTGAAGCTTTCTTT
CASSPGHSYTEAFF
>TRBJ2-7|TRBV18|15|NA|NA
TGTGCCAGCTCACCACGGGGAGGCTCGAACCTCGAGCAGTACTTC
CASSPRGGSNLEQYF
>TRBJ2-5|TRBV7-2|13|TRBD1|few
TGTGCCAGCAGCAGGACAGGGGGAGAGACCCAGTACTTC
CASSRTGGETQYF
>TRBJ1-4|TRBV28|16|TRBD1|NA
TGTGCCAGCAGTTTACGACAGGGAAGCCTTAATGAAAAACTGTTTTTT
CASSLRQGSLNEKLFF
>TRBJ1-5|TRBV5-5|13|NA|NA
TGTGCCAGCAGCTCAAACGGGAATCAGCCCCAGCATTTT
CASSSNGNQPQHF
>TRBJ2-1|TRBV11-2|15|TRBD2|few
TGTGCCAGCAGTACGACTAGCGGACTACAGGATGAGCAGTTCTTC
CASSTTSGLQDEQFF
>TRBJ2-3|TRBV24-1|15|TRBD1|NA
TGTGCCACCAGTGATTTGGGCACAGGGGCAGATACGCAGTATTTT
CATSDLGTGADTQYF
>TRBJ2-2|TRBV7-6|14|NA|NA
TGTGCCAGCAGCCCGACAACCAACACCGGGGAGCTGTTTTTT
CASSPTTNTGELFF
>TRBJ1-1|TRBV6-5|13|NA|NA
TGTGCCAGCAGCCCGCCACCGGAGACTGAAGCTTTCTTT
CASSPPPETEAFF